The clone carrying this T cell receptor beta chain was seen ten or more times. One entry per CDR3 protein, called by TCRdb with MiXCR from the RT-PCR reads. The sample contains roughly 650,000 distinct CDR3 sequences, 15% to 17% of which appear only once. The sample originates from a study of response to subunit inactivated influenza vaccine. This clonotype was obtained from a man aged 45 to 65 who received an inactivated influenza vaccine. Sequenced here: PBMCs from blood, sampled about 13 days after vaccination.

The CDR3 here is CASSFPTGRRLGYTF. CDR3 nucleotide sequence: TGTGCCAGCAGCTTCCCCACTGGACGTAGACTTGGCTACACCTTC. The chain has TRBV7-2 and TRBJ1-2; D is unresolved. Trimming took 3 bases from V and 7 from J, leaving 18 bases between them. The CDR3 extends over 15 amino acids. CDR1 and CDR2 (germline): SGHTA, FQGNSA.